This T cell receptor beta chain appears in the sequencing data of a study of blood T cell repertoires in COVID-19. Study summary: PBMCs, B-cell-depleted T cells, or T cells were the source of the cDNA or gDNA that made up the material.

Ages ranged from about 18 to 89 years, with residence in about 24 US areas. Allocation to cohorts depended on clinical history reported by the participants. Deletions cut 5 bases from V and 5 bases from J, with 15 bases between. Germline values: CDR1 SGHTA, CDR2 FQGNSA. The CDR3 has 14 residues. Method: immunoSEQ multiplex PCR; TCRdb's copy keeps in-frame clones and lacks some. The repertoire consists of about 230,000 clones, with around 92% occurring once and the leading ten covering roughly 4%. Sequencing input: PBMCs or T cells enriched from blood (not recorded which). The chain couples TRBV7-2 to TRBJ1-2; D is ambiguous. This TCR was sampled from a woman aged 25 to 39 with acute COVID-19. In DNA form, the CDR3 reads TGTGCCAGCAGCCCCCTGGGAGGCCTGTATGGCTACACCTTC. It translates to CASSPLGGLYGYTF.